This TCR beta chain was sequenced in a study of blood T cells in healthy people across ages. Overall study results and limits: TCR beta diversity correlated strongly with naive T cell percentage.

Germline V lookup: CDR1 DFQATT, CDR2 SNEGSKA (reference sequence). V was pared by 2 bases and J by 2 bases, with 6 bases between. There are 13 residues in the CDR3. With a J-beta primer mix and a sample-barcoded 5' primer, a second PCR ran about 7 to 12 cycles. TCRdb used MiXCR to reprocess the 5' RACE reads, holding one entry per CDR3 protein. The sample lists some 760,000 distinct CDR3 sequences, 25% seen once, with more than 8% in the top ten. Remarks on this clonotype: Its antigen is undetermined.

These same records also appear under a second study, on T cells of mothers and their children. In that study: RNA was extracted, and all of it went into cDNA synthesis at around 1.4 ug per 15 ul.

This sequence was found in a boy younger than 18 in good health. The chain recombines TRBV20-1 with TRBJ2-2; no clear D. The material sequenced was blood. CDR3 sequence: CSARPHNTGELFF. CDR3 DNA sequence: TGCAGTGCTAGACCCCACAACACCGGGGAGCTGTTTTTT.